What follows are 2 T cell receptor beta chains derived from one specimen sequenced in a study of neurological immune-mediated disorders. Each CDR3 protein is one row after TCRdb ran MiXCR on the 5' RACE reads. The table includes some 54,000 distinct CDR3 sequences, roughly 10% detected once. Time point specified: longitudinal time-point 1 (baseline). The sample was PBMCs. The receptors stem from a male donor with HTLV-1-associated myelopathy (HAM/TSP).

This clonotype occurred many times. DNA for the CDR3: TGCAGTGCTAGTAGTAGCGGGGGGCTGACAGATACGCAGTATTTT. Translation: CSASSSGGLTDTQYF. The gene calls are TRBV20-1 and TRBJ2-3, with 10 bases lining up with TRBD2. The CDR3 loop spans 15 amino acids. The trim removed 3 bases at V and 3 bases at J, leaving 6 bases unmatched. The germline V gene encodes CDR1 DFQATT and CDR2 SNEGSKA (reference sequence).

This clonotype was observed at least ten times. The chain has TRBV28 and TRBJ1-5; D is possibly TRBD1 (5 bases). The CDR3 has 17 amino acids. With 4 bases removed from V and 7 bases from J, the gap between germline ends came to 23 bases. Per the germline V gene, CDR1 is MDHEN and CDR2 is SYDVKM. CDR3 amino acids: CASSSLPRTSREQPQHF. CDR3 nucleotide sequence: TGTGCCAGCAGTTCCCTACCACGGACAAGCAGGGAGCAGCCCCAGCATTTT.